Given below is one T cell receptor (beta chain) in context. This sample is drawn from a study of T cell responses to AZD1222 COVID-19 vaccine. Deletions cut 6 bases from V and 1 base from J, with 16 bases between. From germline, CDR1 is MNHEY and CDR2 SVGEGT. This CDR3 comprises 15 residues. Sequencing used immunoSEQ multiplex PCR; TCRdb keeps in-frame clones, though not all of them. The table has 250,000 to 300,000 clones, around 92% seen once; the top ten hold around 0.6%. This receptor was obtained from an adult who received the AZD1222 COVID-19 vaccine. This sample comprised peripheral blood, obtained 28 days after the second AZD1222 dose. V gene TRBV6-2 or TRBV6-3 combines with J gene TRBJ2-7, with D perhaps TRBD2 (7 bases). Here the CDR3 reads CASSRGGGKSYEQYF. The CDR3 DNA reads as TGTGCCAGCAGCCGGGGCGGGGGCAAGTCCTACGAGCAGTACTTC.